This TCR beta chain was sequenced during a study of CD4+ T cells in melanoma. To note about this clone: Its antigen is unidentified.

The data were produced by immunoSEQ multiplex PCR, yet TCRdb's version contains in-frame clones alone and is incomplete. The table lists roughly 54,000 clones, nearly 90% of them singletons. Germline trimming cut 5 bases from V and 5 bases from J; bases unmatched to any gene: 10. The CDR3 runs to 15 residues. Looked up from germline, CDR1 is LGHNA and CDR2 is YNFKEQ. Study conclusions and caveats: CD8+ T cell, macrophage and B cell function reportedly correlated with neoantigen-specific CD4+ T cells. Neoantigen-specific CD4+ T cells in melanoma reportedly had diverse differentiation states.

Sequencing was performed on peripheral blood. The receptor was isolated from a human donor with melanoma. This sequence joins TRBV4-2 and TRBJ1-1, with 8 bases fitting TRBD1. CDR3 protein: CASSLNTGGSTEAFF. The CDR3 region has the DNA TGTGCCAGCAGCTTGAATACAGGGGGAAGTACTGAAGCTTTCTTT.